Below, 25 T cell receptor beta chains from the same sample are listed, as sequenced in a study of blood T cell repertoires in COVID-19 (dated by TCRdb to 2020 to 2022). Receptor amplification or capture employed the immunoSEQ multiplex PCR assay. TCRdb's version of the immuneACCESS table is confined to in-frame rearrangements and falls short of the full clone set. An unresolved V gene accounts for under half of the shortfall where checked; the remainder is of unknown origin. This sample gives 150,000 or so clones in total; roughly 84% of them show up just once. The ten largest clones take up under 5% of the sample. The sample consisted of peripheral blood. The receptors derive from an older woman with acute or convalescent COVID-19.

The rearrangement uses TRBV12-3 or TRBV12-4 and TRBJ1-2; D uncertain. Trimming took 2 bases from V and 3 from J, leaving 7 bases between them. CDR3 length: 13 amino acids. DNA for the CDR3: TGTGCCAGCAGTTTAAATCGGTACTATGGCTACACCTTC. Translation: CASSLNRYYGYTF.

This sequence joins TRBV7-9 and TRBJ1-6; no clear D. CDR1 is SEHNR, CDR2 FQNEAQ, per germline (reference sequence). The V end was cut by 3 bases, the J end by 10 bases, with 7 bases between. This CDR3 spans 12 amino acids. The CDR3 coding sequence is TGTGCCAGCAGCTTGTCTAGCTCACCCCTCCACTTT. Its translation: CASSLSSSPLHF.

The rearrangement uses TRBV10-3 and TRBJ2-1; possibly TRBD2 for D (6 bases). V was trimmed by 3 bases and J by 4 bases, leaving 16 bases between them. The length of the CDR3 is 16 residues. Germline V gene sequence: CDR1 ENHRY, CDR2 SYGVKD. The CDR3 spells CAISDSGAAYYNEQFF. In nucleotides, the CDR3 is TGTGCCATCAGTGACTCGGGAGCGGCATATTACAATGAGCAGTTCTTC.

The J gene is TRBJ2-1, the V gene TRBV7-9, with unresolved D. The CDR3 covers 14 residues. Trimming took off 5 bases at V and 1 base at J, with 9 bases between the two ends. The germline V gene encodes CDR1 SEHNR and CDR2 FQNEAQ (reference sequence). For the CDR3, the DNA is TGTGCCAGCAGCCCCCCCATGTCCTACAATGAGCAGTTCTTC. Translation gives CASSPPMSYNEQFF.

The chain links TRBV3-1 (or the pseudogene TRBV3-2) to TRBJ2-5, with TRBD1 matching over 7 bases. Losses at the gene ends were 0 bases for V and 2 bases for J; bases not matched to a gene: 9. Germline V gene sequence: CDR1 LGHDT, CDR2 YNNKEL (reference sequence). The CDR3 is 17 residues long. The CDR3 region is CASSQDPTGQYQETQYF. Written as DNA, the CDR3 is TGTGCCAGCAGCCAAGATCCCACGGGACAGTATCAAGAGACCCAGTACTTC.

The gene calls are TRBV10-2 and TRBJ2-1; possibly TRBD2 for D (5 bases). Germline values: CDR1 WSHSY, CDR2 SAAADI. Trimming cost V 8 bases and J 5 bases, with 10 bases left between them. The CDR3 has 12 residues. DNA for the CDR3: TGCGCCAGCCAGCGGCTCGACAATGAGCAGTTCTTC. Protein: CASQRLDNEQFF.

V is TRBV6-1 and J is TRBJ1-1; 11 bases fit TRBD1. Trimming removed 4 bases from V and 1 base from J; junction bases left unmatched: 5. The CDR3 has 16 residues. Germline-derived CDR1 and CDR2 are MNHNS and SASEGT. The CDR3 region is CASSGTGGATNTEAFF. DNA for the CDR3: TGTGCCAGCAGTGGGACAGGGGGCGCGACGAACACTGAAGCTTTCTTT.

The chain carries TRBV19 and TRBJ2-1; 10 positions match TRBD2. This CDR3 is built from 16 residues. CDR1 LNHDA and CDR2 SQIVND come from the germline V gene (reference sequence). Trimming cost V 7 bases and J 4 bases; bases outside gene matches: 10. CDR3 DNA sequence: TGTGCCAGTACCCTAACCCCTAGCGGGGGTTACAATGAGCAGTTCTTC. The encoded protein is CASTLTPSGGYNEQFF.

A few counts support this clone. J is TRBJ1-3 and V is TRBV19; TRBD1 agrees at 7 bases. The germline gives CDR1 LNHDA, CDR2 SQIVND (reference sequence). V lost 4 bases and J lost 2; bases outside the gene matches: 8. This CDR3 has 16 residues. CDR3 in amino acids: CASSTRQGSTGNTIYF. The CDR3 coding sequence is TGTGCCAGTAGTACGCGACAGGGCTCCACTGGAAACACCATATATTTT.

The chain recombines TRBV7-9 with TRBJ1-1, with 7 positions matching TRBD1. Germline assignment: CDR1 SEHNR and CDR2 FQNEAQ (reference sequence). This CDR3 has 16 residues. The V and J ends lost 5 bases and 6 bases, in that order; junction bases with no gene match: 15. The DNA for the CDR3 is TGTGCCAGCAGCACACACTCACCGACAGGGACTGCTGAAGCTTTCTTT. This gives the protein CASSTHSPTGTAEAFF.

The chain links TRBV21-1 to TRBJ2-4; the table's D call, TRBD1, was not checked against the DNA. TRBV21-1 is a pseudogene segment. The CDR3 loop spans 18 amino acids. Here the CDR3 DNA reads TGTGCCAGCAGGTTATGTCAGGGGGTCGTCGTTGCCAAAAACATTCAGTACTTC. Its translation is CASRLCQGVVVAKNIQYF.

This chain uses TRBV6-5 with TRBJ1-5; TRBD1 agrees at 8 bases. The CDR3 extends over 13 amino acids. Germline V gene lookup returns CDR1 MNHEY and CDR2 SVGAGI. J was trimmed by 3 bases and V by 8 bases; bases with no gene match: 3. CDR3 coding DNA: TGTGCCAGCCGGGACAGGTTCAATCAGCCCCAGCATTTT. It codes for CASRDRFNQPQHF.

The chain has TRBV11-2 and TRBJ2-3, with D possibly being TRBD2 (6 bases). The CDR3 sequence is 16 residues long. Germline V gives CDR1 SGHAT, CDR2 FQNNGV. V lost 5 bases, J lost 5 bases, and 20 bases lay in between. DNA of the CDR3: TGTGCCAGCAGCAACGTTCGGGGGATCCTGGAAGATACGCAGTATTTT. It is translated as CASSNVRGILEDTQYF.

The CDR3 nucleotides are TGTGCCAGCAGCCTCAAGCAGGCGAACACTGAAGCTTTCTTT. It encodes CASSLKQANTEAFF. The chain has TRBV7-8 and TRBJ1-1; D is undetermined. The CDR3 is 14 residues long. CDR1 is SGHVS and CDR2 is FQNEAQ in the germline V gene. V was trimmed by 5 bases and J by 1 base, leaving 11 bases between them.

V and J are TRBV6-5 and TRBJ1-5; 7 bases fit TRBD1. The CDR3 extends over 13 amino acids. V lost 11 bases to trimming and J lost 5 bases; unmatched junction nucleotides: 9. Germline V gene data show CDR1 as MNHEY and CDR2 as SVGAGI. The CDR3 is CAVSGGIYQPQHF. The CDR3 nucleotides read TGTGCCGTCTCAGGGGGAATTTATCAGCCCCAGCATTTT.

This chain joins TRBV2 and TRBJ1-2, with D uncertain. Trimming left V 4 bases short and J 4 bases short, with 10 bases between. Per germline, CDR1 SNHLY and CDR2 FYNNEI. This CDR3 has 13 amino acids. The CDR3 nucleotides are TGTGCCAGCAGTGTGCAGGCCCTCTATGGCTACACCTTC. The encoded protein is CASSVQALYGYTF. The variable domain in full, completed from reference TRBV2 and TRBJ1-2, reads EPEVTQTPSHQVTQMGQEVILRCVPISNHLYFYWYRQILGQKVEFLVSFYNNEISEKSEIFDDQFSVERPDGSNFTLKIRSTKLEDSAMYFCASSVQALYGYTFGSGTRLTVV.

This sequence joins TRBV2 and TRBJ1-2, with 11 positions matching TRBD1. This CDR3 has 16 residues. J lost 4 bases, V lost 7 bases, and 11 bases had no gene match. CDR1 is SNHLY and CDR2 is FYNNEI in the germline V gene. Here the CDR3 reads CASTMKGTGGLYGYTF. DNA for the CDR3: TGTGCCAGCACCATGAAAGGGACAGGGGGACTCTATGGCTACACCTTC.

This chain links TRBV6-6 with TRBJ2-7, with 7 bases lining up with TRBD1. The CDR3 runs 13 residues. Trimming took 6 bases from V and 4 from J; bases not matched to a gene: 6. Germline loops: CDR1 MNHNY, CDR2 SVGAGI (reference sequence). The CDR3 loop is CASRPGQRYEQYF. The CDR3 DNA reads TGTGCCAGCAGACCGGGACAGAGGTACGAGCAGTACTTC.

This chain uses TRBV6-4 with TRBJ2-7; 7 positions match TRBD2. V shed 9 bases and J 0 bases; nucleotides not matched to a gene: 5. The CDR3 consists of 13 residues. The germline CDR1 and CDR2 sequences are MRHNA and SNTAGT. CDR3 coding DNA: TGTGCCAGTCCTAGCGGTTGCTCCTACGAGCAGTACTTC. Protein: CASPSGCSYEQYF.

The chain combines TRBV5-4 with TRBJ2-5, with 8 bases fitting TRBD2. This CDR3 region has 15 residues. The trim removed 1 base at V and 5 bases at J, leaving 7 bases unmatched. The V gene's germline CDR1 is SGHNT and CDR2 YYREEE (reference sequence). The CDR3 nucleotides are TGTGCCAGCAGCTTGAGCGGGAGTCTAGGCGAGACCCAGTACTTC. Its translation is CASSLSGSLGETQYF.

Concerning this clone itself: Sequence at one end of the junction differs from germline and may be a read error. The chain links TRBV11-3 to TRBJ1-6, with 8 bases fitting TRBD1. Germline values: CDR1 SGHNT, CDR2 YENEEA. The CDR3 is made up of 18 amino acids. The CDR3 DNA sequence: TGTGCCAGCAGCGTAGACCCCAGGGGGCCAAAAGGCAATTCACCCCTCCACTTT. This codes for CASSVDPRGPKGNSPLHF. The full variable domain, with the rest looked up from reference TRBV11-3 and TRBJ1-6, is EAGVVQSPRYKIIEKKQPVAFWCNPISGHNTLYWYLQNLGQGPELLIRYENEEAVDDSQLPKDRFSAERLKGVDSTLKIQPAELGDSAVYLCASSVDPRGPKGNSPLHFGNGTRLTVT.

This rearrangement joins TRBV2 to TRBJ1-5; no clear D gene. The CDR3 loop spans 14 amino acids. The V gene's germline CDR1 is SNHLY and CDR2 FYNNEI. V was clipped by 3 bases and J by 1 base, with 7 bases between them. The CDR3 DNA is TGTGCCAGCAGTGACTCGGGGAGCAATCAGCCCCAGCATTTT. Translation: CASSDSGSNQPQHF.

The CDR3 loop is CASSFARAWHGYTF. In nucleotides, the CDR3 is TGTGCCAGCAGCTTCGCCAGGGCATGGCATGGCTACACCTTC. The chain links TRBV7-9 to TRBJ1-2; TRBD1 might be the D (5 bases). The CDR3 length is 14 residues. Looked up from germline, CDR1 is SEHNR and CDR2 is FQNEAQ (reference sequence). V lost 3 bases and J lost 6, with 14 bases in between.

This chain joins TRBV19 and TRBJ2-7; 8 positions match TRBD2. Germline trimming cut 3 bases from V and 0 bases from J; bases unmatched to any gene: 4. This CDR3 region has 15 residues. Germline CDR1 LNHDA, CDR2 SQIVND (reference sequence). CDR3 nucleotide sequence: TGTGCCAGTAGTATGGCGGGAGGCCGCTCCTACGAGCAGTACTTC. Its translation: CASSMAGGRSYEQYF.

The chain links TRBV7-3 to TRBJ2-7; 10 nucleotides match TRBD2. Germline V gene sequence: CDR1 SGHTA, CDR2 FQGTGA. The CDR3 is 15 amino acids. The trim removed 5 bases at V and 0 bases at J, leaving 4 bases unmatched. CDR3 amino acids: CASSAGTSASYEQYF. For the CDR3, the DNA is TGTGCCAGCAGCGCAGGGACTAGCGCCTCCTACGAGCAGTACTTC.